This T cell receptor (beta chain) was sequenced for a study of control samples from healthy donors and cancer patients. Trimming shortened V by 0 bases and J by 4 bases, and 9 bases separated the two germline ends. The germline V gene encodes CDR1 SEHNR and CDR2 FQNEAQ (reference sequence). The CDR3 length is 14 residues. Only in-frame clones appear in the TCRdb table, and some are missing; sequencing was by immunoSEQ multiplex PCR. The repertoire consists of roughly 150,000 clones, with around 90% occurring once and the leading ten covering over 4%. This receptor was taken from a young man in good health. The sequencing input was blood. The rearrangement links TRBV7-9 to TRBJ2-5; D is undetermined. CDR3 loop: CASSLALGRETQYF. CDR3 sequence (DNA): TGTGCCAGCAGCTTAGCGCTCGGTCGAGAGACCCAGTACTTC.